Listed here are 18 T cell receptor beta chains from one sample, sequenced in a study of identical twins. Each CDR3 protein gets one entry after TCRdb re-called the 5' RACE reads with MiXCR. The table shows roughly 490,000 distinct CDR3 sequences, with over 11% occurring only once. The same specimen was also included in a second study, on yellow fever vaccine responses in identical twins.

Source material: CD4+ T cells sorted from blood. These receptors were collected from a woman between 18 and 29 years old in good health.

The J gene is TRBJ2-5, the V gene TRBV15; perhaps TRBD1 as D (5 bases). Trimming took 3 bases from V and 5 from J, leaving 16 bases between them. Germline CDR1 reads LNHNV; CDR2 reads YYDKDF (reference sequence). The CDR3 has 15 amino acids. This CDR3 is CATSRATGPAETQYF. The CDR3 coding sequence is TGTGCCACCAGCAGGGCTACAGGTCCTGCCGAGACCCAGTACTTC.

A few counts support this clonotype. This chain connects TRBV12-3 or TRBV12-4 to TRBJ1-1; D is uncertain. The CDR3 length is 12 residues. Between the trimmed V and J ends, which lost 6 bases and 7 bases, there was a span of 12 bases. The DNA for the CDR3 is TGTGCCAGCAGGGTGGGCTGGGGTGAAGCTTTCTTT. It translates to CASRVGWGEAFF.

The chain links TRBV3-1 to TRBJ2-1; D may be TRBD1 or TRBD2 (6 bases each). Trimming stripped 4 bases from V and 6 bases from J, with 19 bases between. CDR1 is LGHDT, CDR2 YNNKEL, per germline (reference sequence). The CDR3 runs 16 residues. Here the CDR3 reads CASSPHGGLAANEQFF. The CDR3 bases are TGTGCCAGCAGCCCCCACGGGGGCCTCGCGGCCAATGAGCAGTTCTTC.

The chain uses TRBV2 and TRBJ1-1, with a possible D match to TRBD1 (5 bases). V lost 5 bases and J 8 bases, leaving 12 bases between the germline ends. In germline, CDR1 is SNHLY, CDR2 FYNNEI. CDR3 length equals 12 residues. The CDR3 reads CASSTRGREAFF. CDR3 in DNA: TGTGCCAGCAGTACTCGGGGCAGAGAAGCTTTCTTT.

CDR3 in DNA: TGTGCCAGCCCCCGGAAGGGGACGAGGCAGTACTTC. The encoded protein is CASPRKGTRQYF. The chain carries TRBV6-5 and TRBJ2-7, with D tentatively TRBD1 or TRBD2 (5 bases each). This CDR3 is built from 12 residues. The germline gives CDR1 MNHEY, CDR2 SVGAGI. The ends were cut back, 8 bases at V and 9 bases at J, with 17 bases in the middle.

This chain links TRBV6-2 or TRBV6-3 with TRBJ2-5; 7 bases agree with TRBD1. CDR1 is MNHEY, CDR2 SVGEGT, per germline. The CDR3 consists of 14 residues. After removal of 4 bases from V and 5 bases from J, the junction contained 7 bases not matched to a gene. CDR3 sequence: CASSSNRGKETQYF. The DNA of the CDR3 is TGTGCCAGCAGTTCCAACAGGGGCAAGGAGACCCAGTACTTC.

The gene calls are TRBV3-1 and TRBJ1-5, with D possibly TRBD1 on 5 matching bases. This CDR3 has 16 amino acids. V dropped 1 base and J dropped 3 bases, with 13 bases sitting between them. Per germline, CDR1 LGHDT and CDR2 YNNKEL (reference sequence). The CDR3 DNA sequence: TGTGCCAGCAGCCAAGCGGGTGGAGGGGCCAATCAGCCCCAGCATTTT. It specifies CASSQAGGGANQPQHF.

This clonotype was recorded many times. The chain joins TRBV11-2 to TRBJ1-1; unclear D gene. Germline V lookup: CDR1 SGHAT, CDR2 FQNNGV. V gave up 1 base and J gave up 3 bases, with 6 bases separating them. The CDR3 totals 13 residues. The CDR3 region is CASSLVGYTEAFF. CDR3 DNA sequence: TGTGCCAGCAGCTTAGTCGGTTACACTGAAGCTTTCTTT.

This clonotype has more than one count but fewer than ten. The genes are TRBV6-2 or TRBV6-3 and TRBJ2-7; D perhaps matches TRBD1 (5 bases). V lost 6 bases to trimming and J lost 5 bases, with 17 bases between them. The germline gives CDR1 MNHEY, CDR2 SVGEGT. The CDR3 has 14 amino acids. As DNA, the CDR3 is TGTGCCAGCAGCCAACAACCAGGGTTCAACGAGCAGTACTTC. Amino acids: CASSQQPGFNEQYF.

This clonotype was counted only a few times. The chain employs TRBV3-1 and TRBJ2-7; 7 bases agree with TRBD2. Losses at the gene ends were 5 bases for V and 6 bases for J; bases not matched to a gene: 10. CDR3 length equals 14 residues. Germline CDR1 reads LGHDT; CDR2 reads YNNKEL (reference sequence). The CDR3, as DNA: TGTGCCAGCAGCGCATGGGGGGGGGACGGCGAGCAGTACTTC. Translated: CASSAWGGDGEQYF.

In its sample, this clonotype was seen a few times. This is likely a read error, given that the CDR3 carries no conserved phenylalanine or tryptophan at its end. The chain couples TRBV12-3 or TRBV12-4 to TRBJ2-5, with D perhaps given as TRBD1 or TRBD2 (5 bases each). CDR3 length equals 15 residues. V was shortened by 4 bases and J by 2 bases, with 14 bases between the two germline ends. The CDR3 bases are TGTGCCAGCAGTTCGCCGGGACGGGATCAAGAGACCCAGTACCTC. Translation gives CASSSPGRDQETQYL.

This clonotype was seen more than once but under ten times. The chain employs TRBV12-3 or TRBV12-4 and TRBJ1-5, with TRBD1 matching over 10 bases. V trimming: 3 bases; J trimming: 6 bases; junction bases outside the gene matches: 2. CDR3 length: 14 amino acids. The CDR3 loop reads CASSFDRGLQPQHF. For the CDR3, the DNA is TGTGCCAGCAGTTTTGACAGGGGGCTTCAGCCCCAGCATTTT.

This chain links TRBV7-2 with TRBJ2-5; 11 nucleotides match TRBD2. The V gene end was trimmed by 0 bases and the J gene end by 6 bases; junction bases not matched to a gene: 3. CDR3 length equals 15 residues. Per germline, CDR1 SGHTA and CDR2 FQGNSA. CDR3 bases: TGTGCCAGCAGCTTAGCTAGCGGGGGGGCCAAGACCCAGTACTTC. This encodes CASSLASGGAKTQYF.

The chain uses TRBV6-1 and TRBJ2-7; weak D call: TRBD2 (6 bases). Germline V CDR1 and CDR2: MNHNS, SASEGT. Between the trimmed V and J ends, which lost 6 bases and 4 bases, there was a span of 19 bases. The CDR3 is 15 amino acids. The CDR3 reads CASRFTQEGHYEQYF. CDR3 coding DNA: TGTGCCAGCAGATTCACACAGGAGGGGCATTACGAGCAGTACTTC.

This clonotype was seen a handful of times. The chain has TRBV27 and TRBJ2-7, with D perhaps matching TRBD1 or TRBD2 (5 bases each). CDR1 and CDR2 from the germline V gene are MNHEY and SMNVEV (reference sequence). There are 16 residues in the CDR3. Trimming left V 8 bases short and J 2 bases short, with 22 bases between. CDR3 sequence (DNA): TGTGCCAGCCGACTGGGGCAGTCTAGCCCCCCCTACGAGCAGTACTTC. Its protein is CASRLGQSSPPYEQYF.

The gene calls are TRBV5-1 and TRBJ2-3; TRBD1 aligns across 10 bases. V dropped 7 bases and J dropped 3; count of bases not matched to a gene: 14. The germline gives CDR1 SGHRS, CDR2 YFSETQ. This CDR3 is 17 amino acids long. The CDR3 loop is CASHPRAPGQGTDTQYF. The CDR3 coding sequence is TGCGCCAGCCACCCGAGGGCTCCGGGACAGGGGACAGATACGCAGTATTTT. Full variable domain (remainder filled in from reference TRBV5-1 and TRBJ2-3): KAGVTQTPRYLIKTRGQQVTLSCSPISGHRSVSWYQQTPGQGLQFLFEYFSETQRNKGNFPGRFSGRQFSNSRSEMNVSTLELGDSALYLCASHPRAPGQGTDTQYFGPGTRLTVL.

Points on this clonotype: The junction differs from germline at one of its ends, possibly a read error. The rearrangement uses TRBV6-2 or TRBV6-3 and TRBJ2-3; D is uncertain. The CDR3 sequence is 14 residues long. The germline gives CDR1 MNHEY, CDR2 SVGEGT. The CDR3 spells CATSGRLATDTQYF. The CDR3 DNA reads as TGTGCCACCAGTGGGCGACTGGCGACAGATACGCAGTATTTT.

This clonotype is medium-sized in the sample. The chain employs TRBV3-1 and TRBJ1-1, with D uncertain. The CDR3 loop spans 13 amino acids. V shed 3 bases and J shed 3 bases, with 8 bases lying between them. The V gene's germline CDR1 is LGHDT and CDR2 YNNKEL (reference sequence). The CDR3 bases are TGTGCCAGCAGCCAGAGTGGTTACACTGAAGCTTTCTTT. Its translation is CASSQSGYTEAFF. Drawing the rest from reference TRBV3-1 and TRBJ1-1, the complete variable domain is DTAVSQTPKYLVTQMGNDKSIKCEQNLGHDTMYWYKQDSKKFLKIMFSYNNKELIINETVPNRFSPKSPDKAHLNLHINSLELGDSAVYFCASSQSGYTEAFFGQGTRLTVV.